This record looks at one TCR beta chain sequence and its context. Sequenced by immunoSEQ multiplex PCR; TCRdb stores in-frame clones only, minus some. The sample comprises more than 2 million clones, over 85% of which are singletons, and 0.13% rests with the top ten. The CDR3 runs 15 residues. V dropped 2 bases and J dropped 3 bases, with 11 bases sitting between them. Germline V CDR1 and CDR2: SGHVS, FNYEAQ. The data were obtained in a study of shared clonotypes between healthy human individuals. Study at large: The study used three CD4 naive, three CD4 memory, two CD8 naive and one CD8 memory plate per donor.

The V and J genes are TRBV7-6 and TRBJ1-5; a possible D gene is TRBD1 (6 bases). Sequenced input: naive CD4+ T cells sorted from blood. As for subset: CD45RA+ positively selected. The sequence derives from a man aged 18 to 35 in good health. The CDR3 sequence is CASSLLTGLNQPQHF. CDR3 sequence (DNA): TGTGCCAGCAGCTTATTAACAGGGCTCAATCAGCCCCAGCATTTT. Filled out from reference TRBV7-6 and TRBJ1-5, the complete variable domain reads GAGVSQSPRYKVTKRGQDVALRCDPISGHVSLYWYRQALGQGPEFLTYFNYEAQQDKSGLPNDRFSAERPEGSISTLTIQRTEQRDSAMYRCASSLLTGLNQPQHFGDGTRLSIL.